This TCR beta chain appears in the sequencing data of a study of blood T cell repertoires in COVID-19. For the study at large: Whether acute or convalescent, the COVID-19 samples came from the United States, Italy and Spain. Nucleic acid was either cDNA or gDNA, and it came from T cells, B-cell-depleted T cells, or PBMCs.

This CDR3 spans 13 amino acids. The germline V gene encodes CDR1 SNHLY and CDR2 FYNNEI. Trimming shortened V by 3 bases and J by 9 bases, and 12 bases separated the two germline ends. In the study's own analysis: The authors estimated nucleated cell counts from reference gene primer amplification. Repertoires were generated with immunoSEQ multiplex PCR, while TCRdb's copy carries only in-frame clones and drops some. V, J and clone size are those of that table, while D and trimming were read from the DNA. The profile shows approximately 300,000 clones, around nine tenths of them singletons. The rearrangement links TRBV2 to TRBJ1-5; D is unclear. Sequencing was performed on peripheral blood. This clonotype originated in a woman younger than 45 with COVID-19, enrolled during active disease. The CDR3 protein is CASSDRGSWPQHF. In DNA, the CDR3 is TGTGCCAGCAGTGACCGCGGAAGTTGGCCCCAGCATTTT.